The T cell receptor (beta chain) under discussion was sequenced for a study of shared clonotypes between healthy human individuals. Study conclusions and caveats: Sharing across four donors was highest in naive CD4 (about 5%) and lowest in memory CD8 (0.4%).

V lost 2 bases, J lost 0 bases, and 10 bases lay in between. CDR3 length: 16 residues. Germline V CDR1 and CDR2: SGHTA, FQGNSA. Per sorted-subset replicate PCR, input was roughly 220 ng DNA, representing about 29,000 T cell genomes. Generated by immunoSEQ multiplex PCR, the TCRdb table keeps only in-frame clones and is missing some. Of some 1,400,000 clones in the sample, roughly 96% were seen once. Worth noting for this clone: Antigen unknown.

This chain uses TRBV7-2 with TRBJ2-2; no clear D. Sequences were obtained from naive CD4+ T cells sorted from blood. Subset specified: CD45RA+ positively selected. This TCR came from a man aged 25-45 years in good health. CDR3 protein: CASSLTLNSNTGELFF. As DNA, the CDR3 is TGTGCCAGCAGCTTAACGCTCAATTCGAACACCGGGGAGCTGTTTTTT.